This section outlines one TCR beta chain sequence together with its context. Enrollees, about 18 to 95 years old, lived in about two dozen US areas. This specimen belongs to a study of blood T cell repertoires in COVID-19. Looking at the study overall: PBMCs, B-cell-depleted T cells, or T cells were the source of the cDNA or gDNA that made up the material.

As handled by the study authors: For nucleated cells, counts were estimated from reference gene primer amplification. Measured with immunoSEQ multiplex PCR; TCRdb has only the in-frame clones, and not every one. V, J and clone size derive from that table, while D and trimming were established from the DNA sequence. The sample carries around 280,000 clones, around 85% recorded once. Trimming took off 5 bases at V and 0 bases at J, with 8 bases between the two ends. CDR3 length: 13 amino acids. CDR1 is MNHEY and CDR2 is SMNVEV in the germline V gene (reference sequence). The TCR originated in a woman in her thirties or forties who had recovered from COVID-19. Sequencing was carried out using PBMCs or T cells enriched from blood (not recorded which). V usage is TRBV27 and J usage is TRBJ2-7; possibly TRBD1 for D (6 bases). CDR3 sequence: CASSQGNSYEQYF. CDR3 nucleotide sequence: TGTGCCAGCAGTCAGGGGAACTCCTACGAGCAGTACTTC.